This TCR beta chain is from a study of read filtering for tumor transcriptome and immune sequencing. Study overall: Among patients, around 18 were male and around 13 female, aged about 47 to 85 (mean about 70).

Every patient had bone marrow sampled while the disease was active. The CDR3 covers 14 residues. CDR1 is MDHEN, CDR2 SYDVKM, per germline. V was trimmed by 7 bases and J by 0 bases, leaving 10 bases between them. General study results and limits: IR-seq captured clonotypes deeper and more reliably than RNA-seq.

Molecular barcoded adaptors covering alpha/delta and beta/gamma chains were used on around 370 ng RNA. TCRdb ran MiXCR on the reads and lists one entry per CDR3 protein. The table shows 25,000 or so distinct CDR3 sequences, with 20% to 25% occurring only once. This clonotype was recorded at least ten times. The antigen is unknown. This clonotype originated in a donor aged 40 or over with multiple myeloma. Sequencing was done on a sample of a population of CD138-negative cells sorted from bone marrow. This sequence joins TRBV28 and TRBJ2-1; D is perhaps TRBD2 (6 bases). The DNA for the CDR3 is TGTGCCAGCAAGTCTAGCGACTCCTACAATGAGCAGTTCTTC. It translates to CASKSSDSYNEQFF.